This TCR beta chain was identified during a study of neoadjuvant anti-PD-1 for oral cavity cancer. Patients had HPV-negative, locally advanced oral cavity squamous cell carcinoma. Analysis of PBMCs was direct, with no culture step. This clone was found once. PBMC libraries mostly used about 450 ng of input genomic DNA, with six replicates per sample. Assay: immunoSEQ multiplex PCR; the TCRdb copy retains only in-frame clones and omits some. The profile shows 6,900 or so clones, about 79% of them singletons. The CDR3 is 15 residues long. The germline V gene encodes CDR1 SGDLS and CDR2 YYNGEE. V lost 4 bases and J 4 bases, leaving 15 bases between the germline ends.

The gene calls are TRBV9 and TRBJ1-5; D ambiguous. This TCR was recovered from a person aged 35 to 85 with oral cavity squamous cell carcinoma. The specimen comprised PBMCs, sampled before nivolumab (anti-PD-1) treatment. CDR3: CASSKGTLSNQPQHF. For the CDR3, the DNA is TGTGCCAGCAGCAAAGGTACCTTGTCGAATCAGCCCCAGCATTTT.